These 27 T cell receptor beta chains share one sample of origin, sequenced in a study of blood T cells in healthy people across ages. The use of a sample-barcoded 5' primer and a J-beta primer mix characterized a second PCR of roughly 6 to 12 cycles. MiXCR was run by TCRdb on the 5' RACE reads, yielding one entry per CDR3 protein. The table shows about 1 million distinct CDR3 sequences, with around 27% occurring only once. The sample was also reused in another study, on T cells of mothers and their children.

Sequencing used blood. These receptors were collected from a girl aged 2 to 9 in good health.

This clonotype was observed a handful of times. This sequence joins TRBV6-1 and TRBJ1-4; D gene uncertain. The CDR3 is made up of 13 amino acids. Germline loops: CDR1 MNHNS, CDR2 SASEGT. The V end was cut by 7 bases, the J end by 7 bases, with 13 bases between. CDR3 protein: CASNPVGFEKLFF. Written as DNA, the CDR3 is TGTGCCAGCAATCCCGTTGGGTTTGAAAAACTGTTTTTT.

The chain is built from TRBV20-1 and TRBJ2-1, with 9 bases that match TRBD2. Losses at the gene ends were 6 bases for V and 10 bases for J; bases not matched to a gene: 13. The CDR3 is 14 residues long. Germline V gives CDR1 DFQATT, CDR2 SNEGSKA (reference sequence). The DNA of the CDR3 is TGCAGTGCCAAAACCGGAGCGGGAGGAGGGGAGCAGTTCTTC. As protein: CSAKTGAGGGEQFF.

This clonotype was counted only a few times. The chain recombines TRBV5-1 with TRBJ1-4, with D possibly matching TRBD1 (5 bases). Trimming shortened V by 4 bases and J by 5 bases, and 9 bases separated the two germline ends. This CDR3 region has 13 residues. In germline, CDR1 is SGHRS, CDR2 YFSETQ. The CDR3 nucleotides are TGCGCCAGCAGCAACCGGGACAATGAAAAACTGTTTTTT. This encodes CASSNRDNEKLFF.

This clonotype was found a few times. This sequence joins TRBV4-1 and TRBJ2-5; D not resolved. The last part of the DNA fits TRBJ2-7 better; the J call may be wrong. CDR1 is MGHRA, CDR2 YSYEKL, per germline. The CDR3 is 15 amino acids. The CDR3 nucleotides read TGCGCCAGCAGCCAAGATGGGCCGTTCGGGTACGAGCAGTACTTC. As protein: CASSQDGPFGYEQYF.

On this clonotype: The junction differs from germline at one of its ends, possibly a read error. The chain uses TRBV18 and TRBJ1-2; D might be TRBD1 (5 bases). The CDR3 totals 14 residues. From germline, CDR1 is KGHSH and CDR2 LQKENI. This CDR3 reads CAGSPNEGLIGYTF. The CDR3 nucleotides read TGTGCCGGCTCCCCTAACGAGGGGCTGATTGGCTACACCTTC.

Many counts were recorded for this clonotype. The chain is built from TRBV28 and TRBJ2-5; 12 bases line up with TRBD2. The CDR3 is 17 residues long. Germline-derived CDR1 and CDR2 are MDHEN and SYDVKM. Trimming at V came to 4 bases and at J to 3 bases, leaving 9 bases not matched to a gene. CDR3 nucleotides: TGTGCCAGCAGTTCCCCTAGCGGGAGGGCCGAGGAAGAGACCCAGTACTTC. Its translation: CASSSPSGRAEEETQYF.

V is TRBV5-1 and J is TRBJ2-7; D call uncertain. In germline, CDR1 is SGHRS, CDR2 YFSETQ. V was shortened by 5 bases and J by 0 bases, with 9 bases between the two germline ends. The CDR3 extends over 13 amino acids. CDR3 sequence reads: CASSSTISYEQYF. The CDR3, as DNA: TGCGCCAGCAGTTCGACCATCTCCTACGAGCAGTACTTC.

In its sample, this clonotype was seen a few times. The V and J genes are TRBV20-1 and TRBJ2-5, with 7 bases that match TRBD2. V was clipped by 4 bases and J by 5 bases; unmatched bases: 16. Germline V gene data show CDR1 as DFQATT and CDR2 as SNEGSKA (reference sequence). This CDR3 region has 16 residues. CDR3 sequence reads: CSAKEVAKGLRETQYF. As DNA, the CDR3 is TGCAGTGCTAAAGAGGTAGCGAAGGGACTACGGGAGACCCAGTACTTC.

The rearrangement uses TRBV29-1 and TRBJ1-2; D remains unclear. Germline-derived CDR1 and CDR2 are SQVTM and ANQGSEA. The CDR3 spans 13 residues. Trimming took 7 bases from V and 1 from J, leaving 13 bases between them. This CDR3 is CSAGPSNNYGYTF. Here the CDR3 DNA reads TGCAGCGCCGGACCGTCTAATAACTATGGCTACACCTTC.

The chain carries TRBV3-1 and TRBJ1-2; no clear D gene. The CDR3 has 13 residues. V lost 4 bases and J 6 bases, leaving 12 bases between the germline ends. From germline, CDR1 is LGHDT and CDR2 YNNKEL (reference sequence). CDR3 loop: CASSLKPGDGYTF. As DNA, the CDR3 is TGTGCCAGCAGCCTAAAACCCGGGGATGGCTACACCTTC.

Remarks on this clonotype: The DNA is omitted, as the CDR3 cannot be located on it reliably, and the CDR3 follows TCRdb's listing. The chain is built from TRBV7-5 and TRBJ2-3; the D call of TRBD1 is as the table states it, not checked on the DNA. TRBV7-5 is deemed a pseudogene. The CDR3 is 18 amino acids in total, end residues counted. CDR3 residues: CISVPEALRDRVPDTQYF.

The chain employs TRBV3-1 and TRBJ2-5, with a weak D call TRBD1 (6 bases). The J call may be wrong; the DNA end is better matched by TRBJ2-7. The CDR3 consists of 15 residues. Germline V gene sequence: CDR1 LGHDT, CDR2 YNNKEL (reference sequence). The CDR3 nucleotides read TGTGCCAGCAGCCAAGAAACAGGGAAGTTCTACGAGCAGTACTTC. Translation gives CASSQETGKFYEQYF.

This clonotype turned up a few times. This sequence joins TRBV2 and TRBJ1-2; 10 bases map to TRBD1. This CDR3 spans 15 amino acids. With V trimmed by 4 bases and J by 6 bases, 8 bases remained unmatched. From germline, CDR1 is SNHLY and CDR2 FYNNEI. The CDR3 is CASSGPGQGSDGYTF. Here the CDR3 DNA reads TGTGCCAGCAGTGGTCCGGGACAGGGGAGTGATGGCTACACCTTC.

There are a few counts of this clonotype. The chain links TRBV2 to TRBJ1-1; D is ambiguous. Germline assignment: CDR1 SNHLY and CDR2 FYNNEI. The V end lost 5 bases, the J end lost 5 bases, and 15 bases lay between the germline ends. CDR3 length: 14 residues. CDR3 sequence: CASSFRLAITEAFF. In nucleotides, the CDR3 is TGTGCCAGCAGTTTTCGGCTGGCGATAACTGAAGCTTTCTTT.

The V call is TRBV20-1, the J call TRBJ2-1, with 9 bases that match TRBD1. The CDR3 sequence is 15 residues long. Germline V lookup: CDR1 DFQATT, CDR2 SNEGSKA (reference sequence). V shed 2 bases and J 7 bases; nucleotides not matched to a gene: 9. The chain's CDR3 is CSARSTQGAFNEQFF. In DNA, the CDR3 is TGCAGTGCTAGAAGTACACAGGGGGCTTTTAATGAGCAGTTCTTC.

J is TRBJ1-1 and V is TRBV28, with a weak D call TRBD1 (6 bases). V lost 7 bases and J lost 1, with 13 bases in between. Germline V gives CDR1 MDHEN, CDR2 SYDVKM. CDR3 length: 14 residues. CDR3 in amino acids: CASMAGGRNTEAFF. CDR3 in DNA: TGTGCCAGCATGGCCGGGGGCCGGAACACTGAAGCTTTCTTT. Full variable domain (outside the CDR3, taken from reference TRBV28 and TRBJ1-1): DVKVTQSSRYLVKRTGEKVFLECVQDMDHENMFWYRQDPGLGLRLIYFSYDVKMKEKGDIPEGYSVSREKKERFSLILESASTNQTSMYLCASMAGGRNTEAFFGQGTRLTVV.

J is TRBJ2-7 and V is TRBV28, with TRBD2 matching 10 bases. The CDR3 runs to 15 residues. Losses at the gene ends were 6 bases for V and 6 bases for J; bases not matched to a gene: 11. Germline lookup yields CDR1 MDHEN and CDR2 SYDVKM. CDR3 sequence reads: CASSPTSGMRPEQYF. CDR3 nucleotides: TGTGCCAGCAGCCCCACTAGCGGGATGCGGCCCGAGCAGTACTTC. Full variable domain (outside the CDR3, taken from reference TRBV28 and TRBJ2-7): DVKVTQSSRYLVKRTGEKVFLECVQDMDHENMFWYRQDPGLGLRLIYFSYDVKMKEKGDIPEGYSVSREKKERFSLILESASTNQTSMYLCASSPTSGMRPEQYFGPGTRLTVT.

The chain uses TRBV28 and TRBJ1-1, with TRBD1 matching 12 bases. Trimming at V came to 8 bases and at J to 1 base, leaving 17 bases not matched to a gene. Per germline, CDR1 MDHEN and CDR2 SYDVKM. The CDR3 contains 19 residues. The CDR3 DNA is TGTGCCAGCTTTACCGGGACAGGGGGCTTTGGGAAGAGGAACACTGAAGCTTTCTTT. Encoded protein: CASFTGTGGFGKRNTEAFF.

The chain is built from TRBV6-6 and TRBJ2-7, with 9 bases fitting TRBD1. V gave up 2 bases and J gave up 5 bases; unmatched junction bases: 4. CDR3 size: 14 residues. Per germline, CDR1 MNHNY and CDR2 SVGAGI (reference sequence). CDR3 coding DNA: TGTGCCAGCAGTTACGGGACAGGGATCCACGAGCAGTACTTC. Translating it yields CASSYGTGIHEQYF.

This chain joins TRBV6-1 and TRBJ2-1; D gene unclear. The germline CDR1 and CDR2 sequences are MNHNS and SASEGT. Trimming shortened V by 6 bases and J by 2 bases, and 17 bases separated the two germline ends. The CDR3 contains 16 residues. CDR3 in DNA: TGTGCCAGCAGGCCTAACTACCCCTCCCCCTACAATGAGCAGTTCTTC. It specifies CASRPNYPSPYNEQFF.

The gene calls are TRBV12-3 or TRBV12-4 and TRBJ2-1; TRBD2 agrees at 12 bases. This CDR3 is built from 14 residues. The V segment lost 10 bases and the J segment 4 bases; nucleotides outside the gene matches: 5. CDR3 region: CATVGLAGYNEQFF. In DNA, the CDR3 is TGTGCCACAGTAGGACTAGCGGGATACAATGAGCAGTTCTTC.

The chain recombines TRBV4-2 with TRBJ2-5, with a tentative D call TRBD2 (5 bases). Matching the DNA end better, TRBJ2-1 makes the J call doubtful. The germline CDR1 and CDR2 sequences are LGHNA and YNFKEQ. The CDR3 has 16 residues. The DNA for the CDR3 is TGTGCCAGCAGCCAAGTCGGACTCTCCGAAGGTGCGAAGCAGTTCTTC. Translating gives CASSQVGLSEGAKQFF.

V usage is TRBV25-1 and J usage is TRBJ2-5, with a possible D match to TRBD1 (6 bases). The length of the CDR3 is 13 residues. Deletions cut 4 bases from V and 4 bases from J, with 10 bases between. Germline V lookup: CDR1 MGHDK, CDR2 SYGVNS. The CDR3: CASSVPGVETQYF. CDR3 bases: TGTGCCAGCAGTGTGCCAGGGGTAGAGACCCAGTACTTC.

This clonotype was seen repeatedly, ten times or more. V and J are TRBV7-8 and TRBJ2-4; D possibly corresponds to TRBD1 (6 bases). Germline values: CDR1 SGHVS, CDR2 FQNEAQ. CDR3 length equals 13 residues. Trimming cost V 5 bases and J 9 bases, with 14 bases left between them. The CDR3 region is CASSLGTLGIQYF. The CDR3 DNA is TGTGCCAGCAGCCTCGGGACACTCGGCATTCAGTACTTC.

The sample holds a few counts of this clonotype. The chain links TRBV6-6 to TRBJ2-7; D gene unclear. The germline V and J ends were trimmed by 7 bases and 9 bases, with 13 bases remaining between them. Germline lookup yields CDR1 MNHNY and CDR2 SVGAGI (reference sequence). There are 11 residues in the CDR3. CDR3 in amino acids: CASTSGGVQYF. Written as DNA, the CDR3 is TGTGCCAGCACTTCCGGTGGGGTGCAGTACTTC.

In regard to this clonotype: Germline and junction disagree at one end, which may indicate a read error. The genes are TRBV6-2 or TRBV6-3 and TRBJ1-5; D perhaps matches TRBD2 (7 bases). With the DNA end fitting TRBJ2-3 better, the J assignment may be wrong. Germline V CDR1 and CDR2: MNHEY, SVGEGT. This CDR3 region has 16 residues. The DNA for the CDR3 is TGTGTCAGCAGTTACTCGAGAGGGGGGGGATATCAGCCCCAGTATTTT. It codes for CVSSYSRGGGYQPQYF.

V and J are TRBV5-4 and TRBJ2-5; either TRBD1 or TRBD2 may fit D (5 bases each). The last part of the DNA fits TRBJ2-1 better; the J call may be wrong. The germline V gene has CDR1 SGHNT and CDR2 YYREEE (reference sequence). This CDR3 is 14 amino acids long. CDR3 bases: TGTGCCAGCAGCGCCCGGGACCCATACAATGAGCAGTTCTTC. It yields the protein CASSARDPYNEQFF.